This passage covers 12 T cell receptor beta chains from one sample sequenced in a study of beta chain features in type 1 diabetes. Of the isolated RNA, all was reverse transcribed, and so the sequenced material was expressed TCRB transcripts. The table came from immunoSEQ multiplex PCR; TCRdb's copy has only in-frame clones and leaves some out. This sample has 450,000 to 600,000 clones, with approximately 31% found just once. The sample consisted of naive CD4+ T cells from blood. These receptors all stem from a man younger than 35 in good health.

The chain links TRBV6-5 to TRBJ1-1; D perhaps matches TRBD1 (5 bases). V was clipped by 11 bases and J by 3 bases, with 13 bases between them. The CDR3 loop spans 12 amino acids. In germline, CDR1 is MNHEY, CDR2 SVGAGI. The chain's CDR3 is CAASRGDTEAFF. In DNA, the CDR3 is TGTGCCGCCTCGCGGGGGGACACTGAAGCTTTCTTT.

This chain connects TRBV6-5 to TRBJ2-6; D not certain. Germline CDR1 reads MNHEY; CDR2 reads SVGAGI. This CDR3 comprises 15 residues. Deletions cut 5 bases from V and 0 bases from J, with 8 bases between. DNA for the CDR3: TGTGCCAGCAGTCGACTGGTCTCTGGGGCCAACGTCCTGACTTTC. Its protein product is CASSRLVSGANVLTF.

Only a few counts were recorded for this clone. The V gene is TRBV5-6, the J gene TRBJ2-7; D is uncertain. The CDR3 is made up of 13 amino acids. Germline V gene sequence: CDR1 SGHDT, CDR2 YYEEEE. With 2 bases removed from V and 5 bases from J, the gap between germline ends came to 11 bases. The CDR3 spells CASSFDRQNEQYF. CDR3 nucleotide sequence: TGTGCCAGCAGCTTTGATCGGCAAAACGAGCAGTACTTC.

The chain has TRBV7-2 and TRBJ2-5, with 9 nucleotides matching TRBD1. V lost 6 bases to trimming and J lost 4 bases; unmatched junction nucleotides: 6. In germline, CDR1 is SGHTA, CDR2 FQGNSA. The CDR3 is 14 residues long. The CDR3 DNA reads as TGTGCCAGCAGGAGAACAGGGGGCGGAGAGACCCAGTACTTC. Translated, it gives CASRRTGGGETQYF.

This clone has just a few counts. The V and J genes are TRBV5-1 and TRBJ1-1; no reliable D call. The CDR3 contains 16 residues. Trimming left V 0 bases short and J 0 bases short, with 12 bases between. CDR1 and CDR2 from the germline V gene are SGHRS and YFSETQ. DNA of the CDR3: TGCGCCAGCAGCTTGGGCGCAAGATCGATGAACACTGAAGCTTTCTTT. It codes for CASSLGARSMNTEAFF.

This clone has just a few counts. The chain joins TRBV30 to TRBJ1-1; 8 bases line up with TRBD1. Germline V gene sequence: CDR1 GTSNPN, CDR2 SVGIG (reference sequence). The J segment lost 3 bases and the V segment lost 3 bases, leaving 9 bases of the junction unmatched. This CDR3 comprises 15 residues. CDR3 region: CAWSPIDRGHTEAFF. CDR3 nucleotides: TGTGCCTGGAGCCCAATCGACAGGGGCCACACTGAAGCTTTCTTT. Together with reference TRBV30 and TRBJ1-1, the CDR3 gives the full variable domain: SQTIHQWPATLVQPVGSPLSLECTVEGTSNPNLYWYRQAAGRGLQLLFYSVGIGQISSEVPQNLSASRPQDRQFILSSKKLLLSDSGFYLCAWSPIDRGHTEAFFGQGTRLTVV.

The chain joins TRBV5-1 to TRBJ2-1, with a weak D call TRBD1 (5 bases). This CDR3 contains 16 residues. Germline V gene lookup returns CDR1 SGHRS and CDR2 YFSETQ. With 3 bases removed from V and 0 bases from J, the gap between germline ends came to 13 bases. CDR3 nucleotides: TGCGCCAGCAGCTCCCAGGGTGATATCTCCTACAATGAGCAGTTCTTC. This gives the protein CASSSQGDISYNEQFF. Drawing the rest from reference TRBV5-1 and TRBJ2-1, the complete variable domain is KAGVTQTPRYLIKTRGQQVTLSCSPISGHRSVSWYQQTPGQGLQFLFEYFSETQRNKGNFPGRFSGRQFSNSRSEMNVSTLELGDSALYLCASSSQGDISYNEQFFGPGTRLTVL.

The chain couples TRBV7-2 to TRBJ2-7; 7 nucleotides agree with TRBD1. CDR1 SGHTA and CDR2 FQGNSA come from the germline V gene. The CDR3 extends over 12 amino acids. The ends lost 4 bases at V and 7 bases at J; junction bases unmatched: 4. The CDR3 DNA reads TGTGCCAGCAGCTCACAGGGGAGAGAGCAGTACTTC. Translating gives CASSSQGREQYF.

The chain combines TRBV7-2 with TRBJ1-5; D is ambiguous. This CDR3 is built from 12 residues. With 1 base removed from V and 6 bases from J, the gap between germline ends came to 4 bases. The germline gives CDR1 SGHTA, CDR2 FQGNSA. The CDR3 DNA follows: TGTGCCAGCAGCTTAGGAGCTCAGCCCCAGCATTTT. Protein: CASSLGAQPQHF.

This clone was detected only a few times. The chain combines TRBV29-1 with TRBJ1-1; the D is unclear. Germline CDR1 reads SQVTM; CDR2 reads ANQGSEA. The V gene lost 6 bases and the J gene lost 1 base, with 6 bases spanning the gap. The CDR3 contains 11 residues. CDR3 bases: TGCAGCGTGAAAACGAACACTGAAGCTTTCTTT. Amino acid sequence: CSVKTNTEAFF.

This clone was observed a few times. The V call is TRBV25-1, the J call TRBJ2-1; D possibly corresponds to TRBD2 (6 bases). Germline lookup yields CDR1 MGHDK and CDR2 SYGVNS. Trimming pared 3 bases from V and 15 bases from J, leaving 15 bases between. This CDR3 is built from 12 residues. CDR3 bases: TGTGCCAGCAGTGAGAAAACCGGGACTCCGTTCTTC. Its translation: CASSEKTGTPFF. The full variable domain, with the rest looked up from reference TRBV25-1 and TRBJ2-1, is EADIYQTPRYLVIGTGKKITLECSQTMGHDKMYWYQQDPGMELHLIHYSYGVNSTEKGDLSSESTVSRIRTEHFPLTLESARPSHTSQYLCASSEKTGTPFFGPGTRLTVL.

In its sample, this clone was seen once. The chain combines TRBV5-1 with TRBJ2-7, with 7 positions matching TRBD1. CDR3 length: 12 amino acids. After removal of 4 bases from V and 5 bases from J, the junction contained 3 bases not matched to a gene. The germline V gene encodes CDR1 SGHRS and CDR2 YFSETQ. The CDR3 nucleotides read TGCGCCAGCAGCATGACAGGGAACGAGCAGTACTTC. Translated, it gives CASSMTGNEQYF.